This T cell receptor beta chain was identified in a study of T cell responses to AZD1222 COVID-19 vaccine. Here immunoSEQ multiplex PCR was the method, and the copy in TCRdb shows in-frame clones only, minus some. The sample carries 160,000 or so clones, 90% to 95% recorded once. Trimming removed 0 bases from V and 11 bases from J; junction bases left unmatched: 9. CDR1 is SGHNT, CDR2 YYREEE, per germline (reference sequence). The CDR3 runs to 15 residues. Pooling was applied to second doses at about 4 or about 12 weeks. The chain has TRBV5-4 and TRBJ2-1; 9 positions agree with TRBD2. The sequencing used peripheral blood, collected 28 days after the second AZD1222 dose. This clonotype originated in an adult who received the AZD1222 COVID-19 vaccine. The CDR3 bases are TGTGCCAGCAGCTTGGCGGTGGTAGCGGGAGAGAAGCAGTTCTTC. It yields the protein CASSLAVVAGEKQFF.